A selection of T cell receptor beta chains follows, all from one sample in a study of radiotherapy plus CTLA-4 blockade in lung cancer. Profiled with immunoSEQ multiplex PCR; TCRdb holds only in-frame clones, not every one. The sample lists approximately 60,000 clones, approximately 80% occurring once. The sequenced sample was peripheral blood, obtained from a patient treated with radiotherapy plus ipilimumab. These TCRs come from a human donor with non-small cell lung cancer whose response to radiotherapy plus ipilimumab could not be evaluated. The CDR3 runs from the conserved cysteine through the conserved F or W. The D gene is left open where the match is weak. Part of the rows lack a size; the others show once, few, many or a class for expanded clones.

clone_size	v_call	j_call	d_call	cdr3_aa	cdr3_nt
medium-sized	TRBV4-3	TRBJ2-5	TRBD2	CASSPSGLAGGIQYF	TGCGCCAGCAGCCCGTCGGGGCTAGCGGGAGGAATCCAGTACTTC
-	TRBV7-2	TRBJ2-5	TRBD2	CASSFSGSGAGGETQYF	TGTGCCAGCAGCTTTAGCGGGAGTGGGGCAGGGGGGGAGACCCAGTACTTC
few	TRBV7-2	TRBJ2-2	-	CASSFDGGNGELFF	TGTGCCAGCAGCTTTGATGGCGGGAACGGGGAGCTGTTTTTT
-	TRBV5-1	TRBJ2-1	-	CASSLGGVSYNEQFF	TGCGCCAGCAGCTTGGGCGGGGTCTCCTACAATGAGCAGTTCTTC
-	TRBV13	TRBJ2-1	TRBD2	CASSLSSGGASFDEQFF	TGTGCCAGCAGCTTATCCAGCGGGGGGGCATCTTTCGATGAGCAGTTCTTC
-	TRBV6-5	TRBJ2-7	TRBD1	CASSYTGGEQYF	TGTGCCAGCAGTTACACAGGGGGCGAGCAGTACTTC
-	TRBV11-2	TRBJ2-1	TRBD2	CASSLVAGGADEQFF	TGTGCCAGCAGCTTAGTAGCGGGAGGGGCGGATGAGCAGTTCTTC
once	TRBV2	TRBJ1-1	-	CASSEEHLTEAFF	TGTGCCAGCAGTGAAGAACATCTCACTGAAGCTTTCTTT
once	TRBV4-1	TRBJ2-3	TRBD2	CASSGGATDTQYF	TGCGCCAGTAGCGGGGGGGCAACAGATACGCAGTATTTT
-	TRBV5-5	TRBJ1-6	TRBD1	CASRDRGPSSYNSPLHF	TGTGCCAGCCGGGACAGGGGACCAAGCTCCTATAATTCACCCCTCCACTTT
-	TRBV7-9	TRBJ2-1	TRBD2	CASSEGLANNEQFF	TGTGCCAGCAGCGAGGGACTAGCGAACAATGAGCAGTTCTTC
-	TRBV11-2	TRBJ1-6	-	CASSFEQNNSPLHF	TGTGCCAGCAGCTTTGAACAGAATAATTCACCCCTCCACTTT
-	TRBV4-1	TRBJ2-1	TRBD2	CASSQDGGLAGNEQFF	TGCGCCAGCAGCCAAGATGGGGGCCTAGCGGGGAATGAGCAGTTCTTC
-	TRBV9	TRBJ1-5	-	CASSSGVGGAYQPQHF	TGTGCCAGCAGCTCAGGGGTTGGGGGGGCATATCAGCCCCAGCATTTT
-	TRBV19	TRBJ2-1	TRBD2	CASSSQGLAGIRNEQFF	TGTGCCAGTAGTTCCCAAGGACTAGCGGGAATTAGGAATGAGCAGTTCTTC
-	TRBV11-2	TRBJ1-6	-	CASSLAPQGLGSPLHF	TGTGCCAGCAGCTTAGCCCCTCAGGGTTTAGGTTCACCCCTCCACTTT
-	TRBV19	TRBJ2-7	TRBD2	CASSRGTSRSYEQYF	TGTGCCAGTAGCCGCGGGACTAGCCGATCCTACGAGCAGTACTTC
-	TRBV5-1	TRBJ2-2	TRBD1	CASSSAGGHTGELFF	TGCGCCAGCAGCTCGGCAGGGGGACACACCGGGGAGCTGTTTTTT
-	TRBV18	TRBJ1-2	-	CASSPSGGLNYGYTF	TGTGCCAGCTCACCTTCCGGGGGGCTTAACTATGGCTACACCTTC
-	TRBV13	TRBJ1-2	-	CASSLAPGPAYGYTF	TGTGCCAGCAGCTTAGCTCCAGGGCCGGCCTATGGCTACACCTTC
few	TRBV5-1	TRBJ2-1	TRBD2	CASSLGLAERDEQFF	TGCGCCAGCAGCTTGGGCCTAGCGGAAAGGGATGAGCAGTTCTTC
-	TRBV7-2	TRBJ2-3	-	CASRPTDRPDTQYF	TGTGCCAGCAGGCCGACAGACCGACCAGATACGCAGTATTTT
-	TRBV5-1	TRBJ2-1	-	CASSLALVRGPYEQFF	TGCGCCAGCAGCTTGGCTCTAGTCCGAGGTCCCTATGAGCAGTTCTTC
-	TRBV19	TRBJ1-2	-	CASSTAGAQGKYGYTF	TGTGCCAGTAGTACGGCAGGGGCTCAAGGGAAGTATGGCTACACCTTC
-	TRBV7-2	TRBJ2-3	TRBD2	CASSLGRGRAADTQYF	TGTGCCAGCAGTCTCGGTCGGGGGAGGGCGGCAGATACGCAGTATTTT
-	TRBV5-6	TRBJ2-2	TRBD2	CASSLVGGSGTGELFF	TGTGCCAGCAGCTTGGTGGGCGGGAGTGGGACCGGGGAGCTGTTTTTT
-	TRBV7-2	TRBJ1-5	TRBD1	CASSPGQGAQPQHF	TGTGCCAGCAGCCCCGGACAGGGGGCACAGCCCCAGCATTTT
-	TRBV5-1	TRBJ2-2	-	CASSLRFGRGTGELFF	TGCGCCAGCAGCCTCCGATTCGGAAGGGGGACCGGGGAGCTGTTTTTT
few	TRBV7-2	TRBJ1-2	-	CASTFIQGNYGYTF	TGTGCCAGCACCTTTATTCAGGGGAACTATGGCTACACCTTC
-	TRBV7-2	TRBJ1-6	TRBD1	CASSSAGTGNSPLHF	TGTGCCAGCAGCTCCGCCGGGACAGGGAATTCACCCCTCCACTTT
once	TRBV5-1	TRBJ1-1	TRBD1	CASRRPDREVTEAFF	TGCGCCAGCAGACGCCCGGACAGGGAGGTCACTGAAGCTTTCTTT
-	TRBV10-2	TRBJ2-5	TRBD2	CATGLAGAEETQYF	TGCGCCACCGGACTAGCGGGGGCGGAAGAGACCCAGTACTTC
-	TRBV6-5	TRBJ2-2	-	CASRGGDSYTGELFF	TGTGCCAGCAGAGGGGGAGACTCTTACACCGGGGAGCTGTTTTTT
-	TRBV28	TRBJ1-5	TRBD1	CASSAVTGGLEPQHF	TGTGCCAGCAGTGCCGTGACAGGGGGCCTGGAGCCCCAGCATTTT
-	TRBV5-4	TRBJ1-1	-	CASSRGQNTEAFF	TGTGCCAGCTCTCGCGGGCAGAACACTGAAGCTTTCTTT
-	TRBV7-9	TRBJ2-1	-	CASSPGASWNEQFF	TGTGCCAGCAGCCCTGGAGCTAGCTGGAATGAGCAGTTCTTC
-	TRBV2	TRBJ2-2	TRBD1	CASRGTGNTGELFF	TGTGCCAGCAGGGGGACAGGGAACACCGGGGAGCTGTTTTTT
-	TRBV6-5	TRBJ1-4	-	CASRYPGEKLFF	TGTGCCAGCAGATATCCCGGGGAAAAACTGTTTTTT
-	TRBV27	TRBJ2-3	-	CASSLVRADTQYF	TGTGCCAGCAGTTTGGTTCGCGCAGATACGCAGTATTTT
-	TRBV18	TRBJ2-1	TRBD2	CASSPLLAGANNEQFF	TGTGCCAGCTCACCCCTTCTAGCGGGGGCGAACAATGAGCAGTTCTTC
-	TRBV7-2	TRBJ1-2	-	CASSSPGGGASYGYTF	TGTGCCAGCAGCTCCCCGGGAGGAGGAGCCTCCTATGGCTACACCTTC
-	TRBV4-1	TRBJ2-3	TRBD2	CASSQVRGGDTQYF	TGCGCCAGCAGCCAAGTGCGCGGGGGAGATACGCAGTATTTT